The 10 T cell receptor beta chains below all came from one sample that was sequenced in a study of Ad26.COV2.S vaccination and SARS-CoV-2 variants. Treatment reported: some 19 received Ad26.COV2.S at low or high dose, single or two shots; roughly five received placebo; per-sample allocation not given. At day 63 after the first vaccine or placebo injection, samples were drawn. Assay used: immunoSEQ multiplex PCR; TCRdb lists only in-frame clones, some missing. The sample contains 400,000 to 450,000 clones, about 93% of which appear only once. The sample was peripheral blood, taken in a trial of Ad26.COV2.S vaccine versus placebo. The receptor set was obtained from a person between 18 and 59 years old who received the Ad26.COV2.S COVID-19 vaccine or a placebo.

The rearrangement joins TRBV2 to TRBJ1-5; D is unresolved. The V end was cut by 4 bases, the J end by 4 bases, with 11 bases between. CDR1 is SNHLY, CDR2 FYNNEI, per germline. The CDR3 sequence is 14 residues long. CDR3 sequence reads: CASSVSVGNQPQHF. DNA for the CDR3: TGTGCCAGCAGTGTTTCAGTAGGAAATCAGCCCCAGCATTTT.

The chain combines TRBV2 with TRBJ2-3; D not certain. Germline CDR1 reads SNHLY; CDR2 reads FYNNEI. The CDR3 covers 10 residues. Trimming took off 6 bases at V and 6 bases at J, with 4 bases between the two ends. The CDR3 DNA reads TGTGCCAGCAGCAGGGATACGCAGTATTTT. This codes for CASSRDTQYF.

This chain joins TRBV29-1 and TRBJ2-5; 10 nucleotides match TRBD1. V lost 3 bases and J lost 3; bases outside the gene matches: 1. Germline assignment: CDR1 SQVTM and CDR2 ANQGSEA. CDR3 length: 13 residues. In nucleotides, the CDR3 is TGCAGCGTTGAGGGACAGGGGAAAGAGACCCAGTACTTC. This encodes CSVEGQGKETQYF.

V is TRBV10-3 and J is TRBJ2-7; D gene ambiguous. Germline CDR1 ENHRY, CDR2 SYGVKD. Trimming stripped 4 bases from V and 2 bases from J, with 15 bases between. The CDR3 runs to 15 residues. The CDR3 loop reads CAISAKGLGPYEQYF. Here the CDR3 DNA reads TGTGCCATCAGTGCCAAAGGGCTTGGGCCCTACGAGCAGTACTTC.

This clone was detected once. The V and J genes are TRBV6-6 and TRBJ1-6; 8 positions agree with TRBD1. Unmatched junction bases numbered 5, after V lost 4 bases and J lost 9 bases. The CDR3 totals 14 residues. Germline-derived CDR1 and CDR2 are MNHNY and SVGAGI (reference sequence). The CDR3 region is CASSFRGLSSPLHF. The CDR3 region has the DNA TGTGCCAGCAGTTTCAGGGGGCTTAGTTCACCCCTCCACTTT.

The chain joins TRBV24-1 to TRBJ2-2; TRBD2 aligns across 7 bases. In germline, CDR1 is KGHDR, CDR2 SFDVKD. With 4 bases clipped from V and 1 base from J, the junction kept 8 bases outside the gene matches. CDR3 length: 17 residues. CDR3: CATSDTAASGNTGELFF. The CDR3 bases are TGTGCCACCAGTGACACCGCGGCTAGCGGGAACACCGGGGAGCTGTTTTTT.

The sample holds one count of this clone. V is TRBV6-2 or TRBV6-3 and J is TRBJ2-7; D call uncertain. CDR1 and CDR2 (germline): MNHEY, SVGEGT. V dropped 1 base and J dropped 5 bases, with 9 bases sitting between them. This CDR3 is 13 amino acids long. The CDR3 sequence is CASSYWGSNEQYF. CDR3 nucleotide sequence: TGTGCCAGCAGTTACTGGGGTAGCAACGAGCAGTACTTC.

This rearrangement joins TRBV7-6 to TRBJ1-5; D ambiguous. The CDR3 is made up of 14 amino acids. Germline CDR1 reads SGHVS; CDR2 reads FNYEAQ. Trimming took 4 bases from V and 8 from J, leaving 15 bases between them. In DNA, the CDR3 is TGTGCCAGCAGCTCTCGCCGATCCGGTAAGCCCCAGCATTTT. Its translation is CASSSRRSGKPQHF.

The rearrangement links TRBV6-2 or TRBV6-3 to TRBJ1-1, with D uncertain. The V and J ends lost 0 bases and 1 base respectively, with 12 bases between them. Germline V gene sequence: CDR1 MNHEY, CDR2 SVGEGT. This CDR3 is 16 amino acids long. CDR3 sequence (DNA): TGTGCCAGCAGTTACTCGAGGAGTGTTGGGAACACTGAAGCTTTCTTT. It is translated as CASSYSRSVGNTEAFF.

The V call is TRBV19, the J call TRBJ1-5, with 11 bases fitting TRBD1. With V trimmed by 7 bases and J by 7 bases, 9 bases remained unmatched. Germline values: CDR1 LNHDA, CDR2 SQIVND (reference sequence). The CDR3 is 15 amino acids. The CDR3 is CASTEDRGLVQPQHF. DNA of the CDR3: TGTGCCAGTACCGAGGACAGGGGGCTAGTCCAGCCCCAGCATTTT.